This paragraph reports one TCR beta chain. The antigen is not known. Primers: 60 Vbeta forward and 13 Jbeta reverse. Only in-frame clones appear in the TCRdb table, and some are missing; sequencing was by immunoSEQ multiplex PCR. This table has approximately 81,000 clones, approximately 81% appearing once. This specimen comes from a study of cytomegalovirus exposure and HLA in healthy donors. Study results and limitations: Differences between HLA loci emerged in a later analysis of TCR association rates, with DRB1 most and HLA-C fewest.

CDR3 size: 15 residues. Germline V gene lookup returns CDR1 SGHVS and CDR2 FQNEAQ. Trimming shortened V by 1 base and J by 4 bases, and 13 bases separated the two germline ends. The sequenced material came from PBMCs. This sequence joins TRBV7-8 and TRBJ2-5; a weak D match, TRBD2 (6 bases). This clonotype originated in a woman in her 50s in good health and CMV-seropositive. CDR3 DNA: TGTGCCAGCAGCTTAGGGGGGACTGGGTTAGAGACCCAGTACTTC. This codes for CASSLGGTGLETQYF.